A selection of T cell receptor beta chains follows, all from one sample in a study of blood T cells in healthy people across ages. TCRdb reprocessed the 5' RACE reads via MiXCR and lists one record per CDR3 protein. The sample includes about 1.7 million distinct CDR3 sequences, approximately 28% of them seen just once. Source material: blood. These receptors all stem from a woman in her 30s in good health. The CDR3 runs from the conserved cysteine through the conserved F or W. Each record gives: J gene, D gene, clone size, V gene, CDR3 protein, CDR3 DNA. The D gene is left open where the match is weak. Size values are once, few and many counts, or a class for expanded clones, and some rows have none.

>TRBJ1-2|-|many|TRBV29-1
CSVEGERGYTF
TGCAGCGTTGAGGGGGAGCGGGGCTACACCTTC
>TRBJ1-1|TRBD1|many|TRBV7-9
CASSLAAGRGQIEAFF
TGTGCCAGCAGCTTAGCGGCGGGCAGGGGGCAGATTGAAGCTTTCTTT
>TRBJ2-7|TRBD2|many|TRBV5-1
CASSAGSGSHEQYF
TGCGCCAGCAGTGCGGGTAGCGGGTCCCACGAGCAGTACTTC
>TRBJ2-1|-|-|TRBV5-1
CASSAGTPSYNEQFF
TGCGCCAGCAGCGCCGGGACACCGTCCTACAATGAGCAGTTCTTC
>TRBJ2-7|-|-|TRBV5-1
CASSPAPDGYEQYF
TGCGCCAGCAGCCCGGCCCCAGACGGCTACGAGCAGTACTTC
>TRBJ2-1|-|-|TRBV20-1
CSASRPISYNEQFF
TGCAGTGCTAGCCGACCGATTAGCTACAATGAGCAGTTCTTC
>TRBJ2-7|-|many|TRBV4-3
CASSQDWEPEGEQYF
TGCGCCAGCAGCCAAGATTGGGAACCAGAGGGCGAGCAGTACTTC
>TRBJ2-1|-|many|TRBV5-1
CASSLLQTNEQFF
TGCGCCAGCAGCTTGCTACAGACCAATGAGCAGTTCTTC
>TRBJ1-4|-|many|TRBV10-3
CAISFTENEKLFF
TGTGCCATCAGCTTTACGGAGAATGAAAAACTGTTTTTT
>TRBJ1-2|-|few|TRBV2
CASSEVWGYTF
TGTGCCAGCAGTGAAGTGTGGGGCTACACCTTC
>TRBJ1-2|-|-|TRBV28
CASSCGQTNYGYTF
TGTGCCAGCAGTTGTGGGCAGACAAACTATGGCTACACCTTC
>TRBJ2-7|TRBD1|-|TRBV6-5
CASSYGQGVSYEQYF
TGTGCCAGCAGTTACGGGCAGGGGGTCAGCTACGAGCAGTACTTC
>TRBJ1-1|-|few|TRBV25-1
CASSEYPTGTEAFF
TGTGCCAGCAGTGAATATCCGACGGGGACTGAAGCTTTCTTT
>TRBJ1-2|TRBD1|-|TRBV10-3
CAISERGQVNYGYTF
TGTGCCATCAGTGAGAGGGGACAGGTGAACTATGGCTACACCTTC
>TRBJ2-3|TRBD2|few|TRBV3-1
CASSRTSGSYADTQYF
TGTGCCAGCAGCCGAACTAGCGGGAGTTACGCAGATACGCAGTATTTT
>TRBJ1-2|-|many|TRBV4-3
CASRGGANYGYTF
TGCGCCAGCAGGGGGGGGGCTAACTATGGCTACACCTTC
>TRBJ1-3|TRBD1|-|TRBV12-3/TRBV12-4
CASSSPGGSGNTIYF
TGTGCCAGCAGTTCTCCAGGGGGCAGTGGAAACACCATATATTTT
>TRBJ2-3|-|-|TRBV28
CATWDERTDTQYF
TGTGCCACCTGGGACGAGCGCACAGATACGCAGTATTTT
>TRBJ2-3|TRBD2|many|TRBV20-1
CSARDTSGEADTQYF
TGCAGTGCTAGAGATACTAGCGGGGAGGCGGATACGCAGTATTTT
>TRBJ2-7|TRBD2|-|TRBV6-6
CASSLSGAEDEQYF
TGTGCCAGCTCCCTAAGCGGGGCAGAAGACGAGCAGTACTTC
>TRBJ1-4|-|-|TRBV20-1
CSANRDNEKLFF
TGCAGTGCTAACCGGGATAATGAAAAACTGTTTTTT